This TCR beta chain was identified during a study of cytomegalovirus exposure and HLA in healthy donors. Study as a whole: Prior work identified some 120 million unique TCR beta sequences in approximately 200 million T cells.

The PCR had 60 Vbeta and 13 Jbeta primers. The table came from immunoSEQ multiplex PCR; TCRdb's copy has only in-frame clones and leaves some out. The sample gives a few hundred thousand clones, around 90% of which show up once; roughly 2.1% is in the top ten. Trimming took 2 bases from V and 0 from J; bases not matched to a gene: 10. Germline V gene data show CDR1 as KGHSH and CDR2 as LQKENI. This CDR3 comprises 18 residues. Healthy bone marrow donors made up the cohort. The gene calls are TRBV18 and TRBJ2-1, with 7 bases identical to TRBD1. This TCR was sampled from a woman aged 18-30 years in good health and CMV-seronegative. The sample consisted of PBMCs. CDR3 nucleotides: TGTGCCAGCTCACCATGGACAGGCCAATCTTACTCCTACAATGAGCAGTTCTTC. Protein product: CASSPWTGQSYSYNEQFF.